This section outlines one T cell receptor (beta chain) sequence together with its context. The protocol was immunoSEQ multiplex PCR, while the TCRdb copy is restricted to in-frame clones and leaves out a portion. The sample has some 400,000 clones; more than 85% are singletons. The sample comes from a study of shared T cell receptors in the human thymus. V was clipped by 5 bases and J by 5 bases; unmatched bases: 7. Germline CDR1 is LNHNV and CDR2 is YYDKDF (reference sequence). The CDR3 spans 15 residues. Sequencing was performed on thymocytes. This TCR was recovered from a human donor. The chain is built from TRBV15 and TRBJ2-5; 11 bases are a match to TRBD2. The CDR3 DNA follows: TGTGCCACCAGCCCCGGGACTAGCGGTATGGAGACCCAGTACTTC. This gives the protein CATSPGTSGMETQYF.